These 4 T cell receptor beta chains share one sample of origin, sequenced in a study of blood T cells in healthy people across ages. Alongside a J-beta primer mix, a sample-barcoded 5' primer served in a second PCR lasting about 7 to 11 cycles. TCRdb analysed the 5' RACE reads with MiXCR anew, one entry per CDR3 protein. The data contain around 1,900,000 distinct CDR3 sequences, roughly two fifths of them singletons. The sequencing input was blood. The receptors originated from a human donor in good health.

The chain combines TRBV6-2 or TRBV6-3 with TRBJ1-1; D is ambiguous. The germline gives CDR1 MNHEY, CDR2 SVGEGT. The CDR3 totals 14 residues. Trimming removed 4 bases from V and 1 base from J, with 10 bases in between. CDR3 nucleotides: TGTGCCAGCAGTTTTTGGCGGTCGAACACTGAAGCTTTCTTT. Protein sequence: CASSFWRSNTEAFF.

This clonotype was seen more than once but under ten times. The CDR3 reads CATRKLQSNEQFF. The CDR3 bases are TGTGCCACCCGAAAGCTTCAAAGTAATGAGCAGTTCTTC. The chain has TRBV12-3 or TRBV12-4 and TRBJ2-1; no reliable D call. The CDR3 sequence is 13 residues long. V was shortened by 10 bases and J by 7 bases, with 17 bases between the two germline ends.

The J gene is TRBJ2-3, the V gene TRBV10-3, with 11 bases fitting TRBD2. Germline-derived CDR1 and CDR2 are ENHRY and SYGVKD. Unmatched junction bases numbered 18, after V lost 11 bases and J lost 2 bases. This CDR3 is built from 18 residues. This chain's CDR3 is CAYRASGGTAPDTDTQYF. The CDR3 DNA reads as TGTGCCTACCGAGCTAGCGGGGGGACCGCGCCAGACACAGATACGCAGTATTTT.

The CDR3 DNA follows: TGCGCCAGCAGCTACTATAGCGGGGCCGATCAAGAGACCCAGTACTTC. It codes for CASSYYSGADQETQYF. The rearrangement uses TRBV5-1 and TRBJ2-5; 8 bases are a match to TRBD2. The CDR3 extends over 16 amino acids. The J segment lost 2 bases and the V segment lost 3 bases, leaving 9 bases of the junction unmatched. Germline V gives CDR1 SGHRS, CDR2 YFSETQ.